The T cell receptor beta chain described here comes from a study of OX40 agonist ivuxolimab in advanced cancers. Regarding the complete study: The costimulatory receptor OX40 (CD134) was targeted by ivuxolimab, a fully human IgG2 agonistic monoclonal antibody. Intravenous ivuxolimab was administered to patients every 2 weeks at six dose levels: 0.01, 0.1, 0.3, 1.5, 3 and 10 mg/kg. Patients were allowed to have had prior anti-PD-1, anti-PD-L1 or anti-CTLA-4 therapy, and around 40% of the dose-escalation patients had previously received checkpoint inhibitors. Partial responses occurred in three dose-escalation patients: two with cutaneous melanoma and one with hepatocellular carcinoma. The paper reports the monotherapy dose-escalation portion (N of about 56 patients) of the phase I ivuxolimab trial. Of the 50 or so patients in dose escalation, 19 had hepatocellular carcinoma, roughly 15 had melanoma, 9 had renal cell carcinoma and 9 had head and neck cancer. The dose-escalation cohort was 82.7% male with a mean age of 60 years, ranging from roughly 20 to 80. The purpose of peripheral TCRbeta sequencing was to test whether ivuxolimab changed TCR sequence diversity and led to clonal T-cell expansion. Study-level results and caveats: The antigen specificity of the clonally expanded peripheral T cells was not determined. Low levels of normalized T-cell clonal expansion were also seen in some patients who did not respond. At doses of 0.1 to 3.0 mg/kg, clonal expansion of both CD4+ and CD8+ blood T cells was observed from baseline to week 6. On average, CD8+ T cells showed more expanded clones than CD4+ T cells after ivuxolimab. In the 0.1-3.0 mg/kg groups, partial responders were among the patients with the lowest normalized peripheral clonal expansion, particularly in CD8+ T cells.

The CDR1 and CDR2 encoded by the germline V gene (reference sequence) are MNHEY and SMNVEV. Trimming takes 4 bases off V and 0 bases off J; junction bases not matched to a gene: 0. Inclusive of the bounding cysteine and phenylalanine, the CDR3 is 13 residues long. Only CDR3 DNA remains: 39 bases, in frame from the first base. Comments on this clone: Its antigen specificity is not known. It has no much larger one-base neighbor in the sample; base qualities were not kept. The sample contains more than one DNA sequence encoding this CDR3.

Patients with autoimmune disease history or receiving systemic immunosuppression were excluded from the trial. Peripheral blood for TCR sequencing was collected from all dose cohorts at baseline, on cycle 4 day 1, and on cycle 7 day 1. The samples were drawn from a first-in-human, open-label, multicenter phase I dose-escalation trial of ivuxolimab. Adults with locally advanced or metastatic melanoma, renal cell carcinoma, hepatocellular carcinoma or head and neck squamous cell carcinoma were enrolled in the trial. Before TCR sequencing, CD4+ T cells and CD8+ T cells were sorted from peripheral blood as separate populations. Genomic DNA was isolated from the sorted cells so that the TCRbeta CDR3 region could be sequenced. TCRbeta CDR3 regions were sequenced using the immunoSEQ Assay. This is the immuneACCESS table as TCRdb keeps it, with only in-frame sequences that have V and J called. A part of the clones is gone; compared with another copy, unresolved V genes explain less than half, and the rest is unexplained. The sample profile shows 77,000 or so clones; 80% to 95% of them were found once. The ten biggest clones cover roughly 10% of the sample.

The input for sequencing was CD4+ or CD8+ T cells sorted from blood, taken in a trial of the OX40 agonist ivuxolimab. This chain joins TRBV27 to TRBJ2-7, with 7 middle bases fitting TRBD2. This clonotype was sampled from an adult with an advanced solid tumor such as melanoma, head and neck, liver or kidney cancer. The nucleotides read TGTGCCAGCAGTTGGGGGGGCTCCTACGAGCAGTACTTC. Its product reads: CASSWGGSYEQYF.